This T cell receptor (beta chain) was recorded in a study of T-cell memory formation after mild COVID-19. Study background: TCR clusters were mostly donor specific.

Whole-study results and caveats: Some responding clones appeared in pre-infection memory, suggesting cross-reactive memory joined. For second-wave clones that peaked at day 37, SARS-CoV-2 specificity went unverified.

V lost 1 base to trimming and J lost 2 bases; unmatched junction nucleotides: 15. Germline assignment: CDR1 SQVTM and CDR2 ANQGSEA. The CDR3 spans 19 residues. This clonotype has only a few counts. Its antigen is as yet unknown. UMIs and sample barcodes were carried by the TCR alpha and TCR beta cDNA libraries that 5'RACE produced using constant-segment primers. TCRdb processed the 5' RACE reads anew with MiXCR; each CDR3 protein has one entry. The sample contains roughly 320,000 distinct CDR3 sequences, around 28% of which appear only once. This sequence originates from an adult woman who had mild COVID-19 (a few samples of this study predate the infection). Cell type and time point are not known. This sequence joins TRBV29-1 and TRBJ2-5; 11 nucleotides line up with TRBD2. The material sequenced was PBMCs or a T cell subset sorted from them (not recorded which). DNA for the CDR3: TGCAGCGTTGAAGGGACAGGCGTAGCGGGAGGGAAGGATCAAGAGACCCAGTACTTC. Translating it yields CSVEGTGVAGGKDQETQYF.